The subject of this entry is one T cell receptor beta chain. The isolated RNA, all of it, was reverse transcribed, so expressed TCRB transcripts were what got sequenced. Clones were read by immunoSEQ multiplex PCR, and TCRdb kept only the in-frame ones, dropping some. The data contain approximately 84,000 clones, around a third of them seen just once; the ten biggest clones take up 0.35% to 0.45%. The CDR3 is 15 amino acids. Trimming took 5 bases from V and 7 from J, leaving 18 bases between them. Germline CDR1 is SGHAT and CDR2 is FQNNGV. The data stem from a study of beta chain features in type 1 diabetes. There was one heparinised blood draw per donor, averaging roughly 0.12 L.

The sequenced material came from stem cell memory CD4+ T cells from blood. V is TRBV11-2 and J is TRBJ2-1; perhaps TRBD2 as D (6 bases). This clonotype was sampled from a woman aged 18-30 years in good health. The CDR3 DNA sequence: TGTGCCAGCAGCCCTATCCCGGGGGTGTGGAATGAGCAGTTCTTC. Protein product: CASSPIPGVWNEQFF.